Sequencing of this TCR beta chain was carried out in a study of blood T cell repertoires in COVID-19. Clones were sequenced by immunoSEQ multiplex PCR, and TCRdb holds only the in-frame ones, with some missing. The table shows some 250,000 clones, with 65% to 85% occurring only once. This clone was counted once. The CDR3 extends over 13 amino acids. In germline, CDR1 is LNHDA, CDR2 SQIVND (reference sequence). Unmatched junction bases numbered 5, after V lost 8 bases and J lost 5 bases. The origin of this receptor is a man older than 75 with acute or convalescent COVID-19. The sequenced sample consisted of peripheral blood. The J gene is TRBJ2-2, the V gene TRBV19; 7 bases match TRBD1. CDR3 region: CASPDRRTGELFF. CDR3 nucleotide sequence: TGTGCCAGTCCGGACAGGAGAACCGGGGAGCTGTTTTTT.